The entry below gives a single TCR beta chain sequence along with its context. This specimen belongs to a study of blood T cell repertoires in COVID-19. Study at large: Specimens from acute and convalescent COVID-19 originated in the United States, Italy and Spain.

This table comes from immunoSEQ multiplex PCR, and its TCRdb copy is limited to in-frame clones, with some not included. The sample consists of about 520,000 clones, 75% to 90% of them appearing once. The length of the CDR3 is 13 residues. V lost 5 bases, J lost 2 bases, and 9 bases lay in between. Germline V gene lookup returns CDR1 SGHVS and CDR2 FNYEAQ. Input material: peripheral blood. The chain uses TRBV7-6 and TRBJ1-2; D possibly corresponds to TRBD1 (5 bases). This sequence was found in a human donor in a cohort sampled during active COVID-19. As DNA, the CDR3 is TGTGCCAGCAGCCCCCGGGGGAACTATGGCTACACCTTC. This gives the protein CASSPRGNYGYTF.